This T cell receptor (beta chain) appears in the sequencing data of a study of OX40 agonist ivuxolimab in advanced cancers. Turning to the study itself: Antecedent anti-PD-1, anti-PD-L1 or anti-CTLA-4 therapy was permissible, with 40% having received some. One patient with hepatocellular carcinoma and two with cutaneous melanoma, three in all, had partial responses.

Any history of autoimmune disease or systemic immunosuppression disqualified patients. V shed 0 bases and J shed 6 bases, with 6 bases lying between them. This CDR3 is 12 amino acids long. The V gene's germline CDR1 is MGHRA and CDR2 YSYEKL. General study points: Dosing at 0.1 to 3.0 mg/kg was accompanied by clonal expansion of CD4+ and CD8+ blood T cells by week 6.

Clones were sequenced by immunoSEQ multiplex PCR, and TCRdb holds only the in-frame ones, with some missing. The table shows some 60,000 clones, with about 83% occurring only once. Concerning this clone itself: The antigen is not known.

This sequence originates from an adult with an advanced solid tumor such as melanoma, head and neck, liver or kidney cancer. The sequenced sample was CD4+ or CD8+ T cells sorted from blood, obtained in a trial of the OX40 agonist ivuxolimab. The chain carries TRBV4-1 and TRBJ2-7; D call uncertain. The CDR3 protein is CASSQDDIEQYF. The CDR3 coding sequence is TGCGCCAGCAGCCAAGATGATATCGAGCAGTACTTC.